The next 5 T cell receptor beta chains were all read from a single sample in a study of blood T cell repertoires in COVID-19. The protocol was immunoSEQ multiplex PCR, while the TCRdb copy is restricted to in-frame clones and leaves out a portion. The sample shows some 180,000 clones, about 85% of them seen only once. The sample consisted of peripheral blood. The receptors derive from a woman aged 55-75 years with acute or convalescent COVID-19.

The V call is TRBV24-1, the J call TRBJ2-2; weak D call: TRBD2 (6 bases). Germline V CDR1 and CDR2: KGHDR, SFDVKD. The CDR3 has 16 amino acids. Trimming took off 1 base at V and 0 bases at J, with 8 bases between the two ends. The CDR3 loop is CATSDFSGPNTGELFF. The CDR3 nucleotides are TGTGCCACCAGTGATTTCAGCGGGCCGAACACCGGGGAGCTGTTTTTT.

This clone came up a few times. The rearrangement links TRBV28 to TRBJ2-5, with TRBD2 matching 10 bases. Germline trimming cut 3 bases from V and 4 bases from J; bases unmatched to any gene: 8. There are 16 residues in the CDR3. The germline CDR1 and CDR2 sequences are MDHEN and SYDVKM. The CDR3 sequence: CASSLITSGMAETQYF. CDR3 DNA sequence: TGTGCCAGCAGTTTGATAACTAGCGGGATGGCAGAGACCCAGTACTTC.

The chain recombines TRBV4-2 with TRBJ1-1; TRBD1 matches 7 bases. The germline V gene has CDR1 LGHNA and CDR2 YNFKEQ. Trimming removed 0 bases from V and 11 bases from J; junction bases left unmatched: 15. This CDR3 has 16 residues. The CDR3 sequence: CASSQDLTLRLQGAFF. CDR3 nucleotide sequence: TGTGCCAGCAGCCAAGATCTTACCTTAAGGCTACAGGGGGCTTTCTTT.

The rearrangement links TRBV30 to TRBJ1-2; D perhaps matches TRBD1 (6 bases). Looked up from germline, CDR1 is GTSNPN and CDR2 is SVGIG (reference sequence). The V end was cut by 2 bases, the J end by 2 bases, with 18 bases between. This CDR3 spans 16 amino acids. CDR3 nucleotides: TGTGCCTGGAGTTGGGTGTCGGGGGGCCGGAACTATGGCTACACCTTC. Protein product: CAWSWVSGGRNYGYTF.

This chain joins TRBV7-9 and TRBJ1-1; D ambiguous. This CDR3 is built from 14 residues. CDR1 and CDR2 (germline): SEHNR, FQNEAQ (reference sequence). V was cut by 0 bases and J by 5 bases, with 10 bases left in between. The CDR3 DNA sequence: TGTGCCAGCAGCTTAGCGCCACTGAGGACTGAAGCTTTCTTT. This codes for CASSLAPLRTEAFF. The variable domain in full, completed from reference TRBV7-9 and TRBJ1-1, reads DTGVSQNPRHKITKRGQNVTFRCDPISEHNRLYWYRQTLGQGPEFLTYFQNEAQLEKSRLLSDRFSAERPKGSFSTLEIQRTEQGDSAMYLCASSLAPLRTEAFFGQGTRLTVV.